This entry describes one TCR beta chain. Its antigen is unknown. The record originates from a study of cytomegalovirus exposure and HLA in healthy donors. Study overall: Some 85 million unique TCRs from HLA-typed donors were held in an early data release. Notes on the study in general: Earlier analysis found most TCR beta V segments productive about 90% or about 30% of the time. A likely sequencing artifact accounted for one observed cluster of highly shared sequence variants. High sensitivity and specificity were reportedly achieved when the classifier diagnosed cytomegalovirus status.

The CDR3 has 15 residues. The V end lost 1 base, the J end lost 2 bases, and 10 bases lay between the germline ends. Germline-derived CDR1 and CDR2 are SGDLS and YYNGEE. Primers for the PCR totalled 60 Vbeta and 13 Jbeta. The repertoire was sequenced with immunoSEQ multiplex PCR; TCRdb's copy has only in-frame clones and lacks some. Among a few hundred thousand clones, about 80% were seen once, and the ten largest hold less than 9%. The genes are TRBV9 and TRBJ1-3, with D perhaps TRBD1 (5 bases). Sequenced input: PBMCs. The TCR sequence derives from a woman aged 60-75 years in good health and CMV-seropositive. The CDR3 here is CASSVTVGPGNTIYF. For the CDR3, the DNA is TGTGCCAGCAGCGTAACAGTGGGGCCTGGAAACACCATATATTTT.